These 21 T cell receptor beta chains were sequenced from one sample in a study of control samples from healthy donors and cancer patients. This table comes from immunoSEQ multiplex PCR, and its TCRdb copy is limited to in-frame clones, with some not included. The table records around 180,000 clones, approximately 94% of them present only once. Sequencing used blood. The receptor set was obtained from a woman aged 18-29 years in good health.

The J gene is TRBJ2-5, the V gene TRBV21-1; the tabulated D call, TRBD1, remains unverified against the DNA. TRBV21-1 is marked as a pseudogene. The CDR3 totals 14 residues. CDR3 sequence: CASSRGQGEETQYF. In DNA, the CDR3 is TGTGCCAGCAGCAGGGGCCAGGGGGAGGAGACCCAGTACTTC.

The rearrangement joins TRBV19 to TRBJ1-3; D gene unclear. V lost 2 bases, J lost 4 bases, and 12 bases lay in between. CDR3 length: 15 residues. CDR1 is LNHDA and CDR2 is SQIVND in the germline V gene (reference sequence). This CDR3 is CASSIPYAGGNTIYF. The CDR3 nucleotides are TGTGCCAGTAGTATACCGTACGCGGGGGGAAACACCATATATTTT.

The chain combines TRBV12-5 with TRBJ1-3, with D unclear. Trimming shortened V by 2 bases and J by 4 bases, and 24 bases separated the two germline ends. Germline lookup yields CDR1 LGHNT and CDR2 FRNRAP. CDR3 length: 19 amino acids. Here the CDR3 reads CASGLPQQYTPNVGNTIYF. The CDR3 DNA reads TGTGCTAGTGGTTTGCCCCAGCAGTATACCCCCAACGTCGGAAACACCATATATTTT.

The chain is built from TRBV6-5 and TRBJ1-6; D not certain. V lost 8 bases to trimming and J lost 4 bases, with 9 bases between them. In germline, CDR1 is MNHEY, CDR2 SVGAGI. The CDR3 extends over 13 amino acids. The CDR3 loop reads CASGNSYNSPLHF. Here the CDR3 DNA reads TGTGCCAGCGGGAACAGTTATAATTCACCCCTCCACTTT.

About this clone itself: Other DNA sequences in the same sample also yield this CDR3. The chain carries TRBV7-2 and TRBJ2-7, with TRBD2 as a possible D gene (6 bases). Per the germline V gene, CDR1 is SGHTA and CDR2 is FQGNSA. The length of the CDR3 is 12 residues. V dropped 3 bases and J dropped 3 bases, with 6 bases sitting between them. CDR3 region: CASSLTSYEQYF. The CDR3, as DNA: TGTGCCAGCAGCTTGACTAGCTACGAGCAGTACTTC.

The chain employs TRBV4-2 and TRBJ1-2; no firm D call. The CDR3 spans 16 residues. Per germline, CDR1 LGHNA and CDR2 YNFKEQ. V lost 4 bases and J 4 bases, leaving 19 bases between the germline ends. CDR3: CASSPRRPRTGYGYTF. The CDR3 DNA sequence: TGTGCCAGCAGCCCAAGGAGACCCAGGACCGGCTATGGCTACACCTTC.

The gene calls are TRBV28 and TRBJ1-4, with 7 bases matching TRBD1. V trimming: 10 bases; J trimming: 6 bases; junction bases outside the gene matches: 20. From germline, CDR1 is MDHEN and CDR2 SYDVKM. This CDR3 is 17 amino acids long. CDR3: CATLTGAARGGYEKLFF. CDR3 nucleotide sequence: TGTGCCACACTTACAGGGGCCGCTCGGGGGGGTTATGAAAAACTGTTTTTT.

The genes are TRBV6-2 or TRBV6-3 and TRBJ1-6; D possibly corresponds to TRBD1 (5 bases). Germline values: CDR1 MNHEY, CDR2 SVGEGT. Trimming stripped 4 bases from V and 7 bases from J, with 14 bases between. The CDR3 contains 15 residues. The CDR3 coding sequence is TGTGCCAGCAGTTCAGCGGGACTCCCGAATTCACCCCTCCACTTT. The encoded protein is CASSSAGLPNSPLHF.

This chain links TRBV19 with TRBJ1-6; unclear D gene. The CDR3 contains 15 residues. Germline CDR1 and CDR2: LNHDA and SQIVND (reference sequence). Deletions cut 2 bases from V and 6 bases from J, with 11 bases between. This CDR3 is CASSIISSFNSPLHF. Written as DNA, the CDR3 is TGTGCCAGTAGTATAATATCGTCTTTTAATTCACCCCTCCACTTT.

V is TRBV6-1 and J is TRBJ1-1; D ambiguous. V was cut by 1 base and J by 4 bases, with 4 bases left in between. The CDR3 runs to 12 residues. CDR1 is MNHNS and CDR2 is SASEGT in the germline V gene. The CDR3: CASSEGFTEAFF. CDR3 sequence (DNA): TGTGCCAGCAGTGAAGGGTTCACTGAAGCTTTCTTT.

V gene TRBV5-4 combines with J gene TRBJ1-2; TRBD1 matches 10 bases. V lost 4 bases and J lost 8; bases outside the gene matches: 8. CDR1 SGHNT and CDR2 YYREEE come from the germline V gene (reference sequence). The CDR3 has 14 amino acids. CDR3 sequence reads: CASSQGQGINGYTF. Written as DNA, the CDR3 is TGTGCCAGCAGCCAGGGACAGGGGATCAACGGCTACACCTTC. The complete variable domain, with remaining parts taken from reference TRBV5-4 and TRBJ1-2, reads ETGVTQSPTHLIKTRGQQVTLRCSSQSGHNTVSWYQQALGQGPQFIFQYYREEENGRGNFPPRFSGLQFPNYSSELNVNALELDDSALYLCASSQGQGINGYTFGSGTRLTVV.

This clone has only one observation. This chain links TRBV5-1 with TRBJ2-3; 8 positions agree with TRBD2. CDR3 length: 14 amino acids. The V gene's germline CDR1 is SGHRS and CDR2 YFSETQ. The trim removed 4 bases at V and 5 bases at J, leaving 6 bases unmatched. The CDR3 protein is CASSRTAGGDTQYF. The CDR3 DNA reads as TGCGCCAGCAGCCGAACGGCGGGGGGAGATACGCAGTATTTT.

V usage is TRBV19 and J usage is TRBJ1-5; D is undetermined. The V gene's germline CDR1 is LNHDA and CDR2 SQIVND (reference sequence). CDR3 length equals 13 residues. Trimming took 3 bases from V and 2 from J, leaving 5 bases between them. CDR3 residues: CASSIIRNQPQHF. CDR3 nucleotide sequence: TGTGCCAGTAGTATCATCCGCAATCAGCCCCAGCATTTT.

The J gene is TRBJ2-1, the V gene TRBV7-9; no reliable D call. Trimming stripped 1 base from V and 7 bases from J, with 8 bases between. This CDR3 is built from 13 residues. Germline values: CDR1 SEHNR, CDR2 FQNEAQ (reference sequence). As DNA, the CDR3 is TGTGCCAGCAGCTTAGGGACCCTAAATGAGCAGTTCTTC. Residues: CASSLGTLNEQFF. The variable domain in full, with the rest retrieved from reference TRBV7-9 and TRBJ2-1, is DTGVSQNPRHKITKRGQNVTFRCDPISEHNRLYWYRQTLGQGPEFLTYFQNEAQLEKSRLLSDRFSAERPKGSFSTLEIQRTEQGDSAMYLCASSLGTLNEQFFGPGTRLTVL.

This clone appeared once. The V gene is TRBV9, the J gene TRBJ1-3, with D perhaps TRBD1 (6 bases). This CDR3 is built from 15 residues. CDR1 is SGDLS and CDR2 is YYNGEE in the germline V gene. Between the trimmed V and J ends, which lost 4 bases and 3 bases, there was a span of 14 bases. The CDR3 loop is CASSIAGTYGNTIYF. For the CDR3, the DNA is TGTGCCAGCAGCATCGCCGGGACATATGGAAACACCATATATTTT.

V and J are TRBV6-2 or TRBV6-3 and TRBJ2-5; no clear D. Germline V lookup: CDR1 MNHEY, CDR2 SVGEGT. The CDR3 has 14 amino acids. V was cut by 2 bases and J by 5 bases, with 12 bases left in between. DNA for the CDR3: TGTGCCAGCAGTTACACCGGCCCTAGGGAGACCCAGTACTTC. Translated: CASSYTGPRETQYF.

The chain uses TRBV2 and TRBJ1-6; the D gene is possibly TRBD1 (5 bases). CDR1 is SNHLY, CDR2 FYNNEI, per germline. The V and J ends lost 8 bases and 9 bases respectively, with 26 bases between them. The CDR3 sequence is 17 residues long. This CDR3 reads CASRVGTGLTSGSPLHF. The CDR3 nucleotides read TGTGCCAGCCGAGTGGGTACAGGATTGACTTCGGGTTCACCCCTCCACTTT.

This chain uses TRBV2 with TRBJ1-1; no firm D call. The CDR3 spans 13 residues. Germline CDR1 reads SNHLY; CDR2 reads FYNNEI. The ends were cut back, 8 bases at V and 6 bases at J, with 16 bases in the middle. The CDR3 DNA reads as TGTGCCAGCCGGACTGCCTCGATGGCTGAAGCTTTCTTT. Encoded protein: CASRTASMAEAFF. The complete variable domain, with remaining parts taken from reference TRBV2 and TRBJ1-1, reads EPEVTQTPSHQVTQMGQEVILRCVPISNHLYFYWYRQILGQKVEFLVSFYNNEISEKSEIFDDQFSVERPDGSNFTLKIRSTKLEDSAMYFCASRTASMAEAFFGQGTRLTVV.

J is TRBJ2-7 and V is TRBV6-4, with a possible D match to TRBD2 (5 bases). CDR3 length: 13 residues. Germline values: CDR1 MRHNA, CDR2 SNTAGT. Trimming removed 2 bases at V and 6 bases at J, with 11 bases between. The CDR3 loop is CASSDEVRGEQYF. The CDR3 nucleotides are TGTGCCAGCAGTGACGAGGTACGGGGCGAGCAGTACTTC.

The V gene is TRBV4-2, the J gene TRBJ1-2, with 7 bases fitting TRBD1. Germline V CDR1 and CDR2: LGHNA, YNFKEQ. Trimming cost V 0 bases and J 7 bases; bases outside gene matches: 11. The CDR3 loop spans 16 amino acids. CDR3 sequence (DNA): TGTGCCAGCAGCCAAGAAAACTTAGGGGACAGTGGTGGCTACACCTTC. Encoded protein: CASSQENLGDSGGYTF.

This chain uses TRBV10-2 with TRBJ2-2; 11 nucleotides agree with TRBD1. With V trimmed by 6 bases and J by 7 bases, 7 bases remained unmatched. This CDR3 has 15 residues. In germline, CDR1 is WSHSY, CDR2 SAAADI. The CDR3 DNA follows: TGCGCCAGCAGCGCCGGGACAGGGGGTAACGGGGAGCTGTTTTTT. It is translated as CASSAGTGGNGELFF.